These T cell receptor beta chains were read from a single sample in a study of T cell repertoires in cytomegalovirus infection. These receptors' antigens are unknown. A single record per CDR3 protein comes from TCRdb applying MiXCR to the reads. The sample lists roughly 920,000 distinct CDR3 sequences; around 32% were seen once. This sample comprised cultured CD8+ T cells from PBMCs, obtained from culture after CMV antigen stimulation. These receptors were obtained from a human donor in good health (CMV status not recorded). Some clones in this sample may be carry-over from other donors' samples. Each CDR3 is given with its conserved first and last residue. A D gene is named only where the DNA matches it firmly. Clone size appears in some rows only: once, few, many, or a class for an expanded clone.

>TRBJ2-2|-|TRBV6-5|few
CASSYAISGVGELFF
TGTGCCAGCAGTTACGCTATATCAGGAGTCGGGGAGCTGTTTTTT
>TRBJ2-3|-|TRBV12-3/TRBV12-4|-
CASSLDRAYTDTQYF
TGTGCCAGCAGTTTAGACAGGGCCTACACAGATACGCAGTATTTT
>TRBJ2-3|-|TRBV9|few
CASSDGRTSTDTQYF
TGTGCCAGCAGCGACGGACGGACAAGCACAGATACGCAGTATTTT
>TRBJ1-1|-|TRBV12-3/TRBV12-4|many
CASSFEGGENTEAFF
TGTGCCAGCAGTTTCGAAGGGGGAGAGAACACTGAAGCTTTCTTT
>TRBJ2-3|-|TRBV27|few
CASSLIVPDTQYF
TGTGCCAGCAGTTTAATAGTTCCAGATACGCAGTATTTT
>TRBJ1-2|-|TRBV6-1|-
CASREGPRYGYTF
TGTGCCAGCAGAGAAGGGCCACGCTATGGCTACACCTTC
>TRBJ1-1|-|TRBV5-6|-
CASTLGGAWNTEAFF
TGTGCCAGCACGTTGGGGGGCGCATGGAACACTGAAGCTTTCTTT
>TRBJ2-7|TRBD2|TRBV19|-
CASSILAGGEYEQYF
TGTGCCAGTAGTATCCTAGCGGGGGGAGAGTACGAGCAGTACTTC
>TRBJ2-1|-|TRBV12-3/TRBV12-4|-
CASSLDSGFEQFF
TGTGCCAGCAGTTTGGATAGCGGATTTGAGCAGTTCTTC
>TRBJ2-3|TRBD1|TRBV5-5|few
CASSPAKGTAHTDTQYF
TGTGCCAGCAGCCCTGCTAAAGGGACAGCGCACACAGATACGCAGTATTTT
>TRBJ2-7|TRBD1|TRBV7-2|many
CASSSWDRPGQRIF
TGTGCCAGCAGCTCTTGGGACCGACCGGGACAGAGAATCTTC
>TRBJ2-2|-|TRBV11-2|few
CASSLGWSATGELFF
TGTGCCAGCAGCTTAGGTTGGTCAGCCACCGGGGAGCTGTTTTTT
>TRBJ1-2|-|TRBV7-9|-
CASSLTQGRGYTF
TGTGCCAGCAGCTTAACACAGGGTCGTGGCTACACCTTC
>TRBJ2-5|-|TRBV7-6|-
CASSLAPGEGETQYF
TGTGCCAGCAGCTTAGCCCCCGGGGAAGGGGAGACCCAGTACTTC
>TRBJ2-7|-|TRBV7-8|many
CASSLDISYEQYF
TGTGCCAGCAGCTTAGACATCTCCTACGAGCAGTACTTC
>TRBJ1-1|-|TRBV5-6|-
CASSLTGIAEAFF
TGTGCCAGCAGCTTAACAGGGATAGCTGAAGCTTTCTTT
>TRBJ1-3|-|TRBV7-9|-
CASSRVETGNTIYF
TGTGCCAGCAGCCGGGTCGAGACTGGAAACACCATATATTTT
>TRBJ2-1|TRBD2|TRBV9|few
CASSGTSGGPWEQFF
TGTGCCAGCAGCGGTACTAGCGGGGGGCCGTGGGAGCAGTTCTTC
>TRBJ1-1|TRBD1|TRBV7-2|many
CASSLAGQGAWNTEAFF
TGTGCCAGCAGCTTAGCGGGACAGGGGGCTTGGAACACTGAAGCTTTCTTT
>TRBJ1-2|-|TRBV29-1|-
CSVAVRGNYGYTF
TGCAGCGTAGCCGTCAGGGGAAACTATGGCTACACCTTC
>TRBJ1-2|TRBD1|TRBV13|-
CASSPQGGFSVYGYTF
TGTGCCAGCAGCCCCCAGGGGGGATTTAGTGTCTATGGCTACACCTTC
>TRBJ2-3|TRBD2|TRBV6-2/TRBV6-3|-
CASSTARRGGTDTQYF
TGTGCCAGCAGCACCGCCCGGCGGGGGGGCACAGATACGCAGTATTTT
>TRBJ2-5|-|TRBV7-2|many
CASSFSIQETQYF
TGTGCCAGCAGCTTTTCAATCCAAGAGACCCAGTACTTC
>TRBJ1-2|TRBD1|TRBV5-1|few
CASSAYKGQGGYGYTF
TGCGCCAGCAGCGCATATAAAGGACAGGGGGGATATGGCTACACCTTC
>TRBJ2-5|TRBD2|TRBV7-6|-
CASSLYLAGAIEETQYF
TGTGCCAGCAGCTTGTACCTAGCGGGGGCGATAGAAGAGACCCAGTACTTC
>TRBJ2-1|TRBD2|TRBV6-2/TRBV6-3|few
CASSASGGIPSYNEQFF
TGTGCCAGCAGCGCTAGCGGGGGGATCCCTAGTTACAATGAGCAGTTCTTC
>TRBJ1-5|-|TRBV12-5|-
CARGNTGYQPQHF
TGTGCTAGGGGTAATACAGGGTATCAGCCCCAGCATTTT
>TRBJ1-5|-|TRBV28|few
CASRSIRDIKPGQPQHF
TGTGCCAGCAGATCTATCCGGGACATCAAGCCGGGTCAGCCCCAGCATTTT
>TRBJ2-3|TRBD1|TRBV7-9|many
CASSHGTVSTDTQYF
TGTGCCAGCAGCCACGGGACAGTCAGCACAGATACGCAGTATTTT
>TRBJ2-1|TRBD2|TRBV5-5|few
CASSLTSGFDNEQFF
TGTGCCAGCAGCCTTACTAGCGGTTTCGACAATGAGCAGTTCTTC
>TRBJ2-3|-|TRBV12-5|-
CASGSNALTDTQYF
TGTGCTAGTGGTTCGAACGCCTTAACAGATACGCAGTATTTT
>TRBJ1-2|-|TRBV12-3/TRBV12-4|-
CASSLAPREAGYTF
TGTGCCAGCAGTTTAGCGCCGAGGGAGGCGGGCTACACCTTC
>TRBJ2-7|-|TRBV7-6|once
CASSLAAAQYYEQYF
TGTGCCAGCAGCTTAGCGGCAGCCCAATACTACGAGCAGTACTTC
>TRBJ2-4|-|TRBV12-3/TRBV12-4|-
CASSDDPKNIQYF
TGTGCCAGCAGTGACGACCCGAAAAACATTCAGTACTTC
>TRBJ1-5|-|TRBV27|once
CASSPSPLSQPQHF
TGTGCCAGCAGTCCCTCACCCCTAAGTCAGCCCCAGCATTTT
>TRBJ1-1|-|TRBV6-5|few
CASSYSTGAAANTEAFF
TGTGCCAGCAGTTACTCGACGGGGGCCGCGGCCAACACTGAAGCTTTCTTT
>TRBJ2-1|TRBD2|TRBV20-1|once
CSAPPSGGAYNEQFF
TGCAGTGCCCCCCCCTCCGGGGGGGCCTACAATGAGCAGTTCTTC
>TRBJ1-1|-|TRBV6-8|-
CASALAHGNTEAFF
TGTGCCAGCGCTCTCGCGCACGGGAACACTGAAGCTTTCTTT
>TRBJ2-2|-|TRBV7-9|-
CASSLQGPNTGELFF
TGTGCCAGCAGCTTACAGGGGCCTAACACCGGGGAGCTGTTTTTT
>TRBJ1-3|-|TRBV12-3/TRBV12-4|many
CASSSRMYLSGNTIYF
TGTGCCAGCAGTTCACGGATGTATCTCTCTGGAAACACCATATATTTT
>TRBJ2-4|-|TRBV7-9|-
CASSLVEDPYKNIQYF
TGTGCCAGCAGCTTAGTGGAGGATCCTTACAAAAACATTCAGTACTTC
>TRBJ1-1|-|TRBV7-6|-
CASGLLFHEEMNTEAFF
TGTGCCAGCGGCCTCCTTTTTCATGAAGAGATGAACACTGAAGCTTTCTTT
>TRBJ1-1|TRBD1|TRBV6-5|-
CASSIGQGPIEAFF
TGTGCCAGCAGTATCGGACAGGGGCCGATTGAAGCTTTCTTT
>TRBJ2-2|-|TRBV6-2/TRBV6-3|-
CASSSSGDLTGELFF
TGTGCCAGCAGTTCCTCCGGGGATCTCACCGGGGAGCTGTTTTTT
>TRBJ2-3|TRBD2|TRBV7-9|few
CASSPGLAGGPEYGADTQYF
TGTGCCAGCAGCCCCGGACTAGCGGGGGGCCCAGAATACGGGGCAGATACGCAGTATTTT
>TRBJ1-2|TRBD1|TRBV7-2|few
CASTLREGASYGYTF
TGTGCCAGCACCCTGCGGGAGGGGGCCAGCTATGGCTACACCTTC